Sequencing of this TCR beta chain was carried out in a study of T-cell reconstitution after alpha-beta-depleted transplantation in children. Findings of the study overall: Diversity of TCRbeta at day 60 was high in some patients, arising from surviving recipient T cells and thymic progenitors.

The TCRbeta library incorporated unique molecular identifiers. A single record per CDR3 protein comes from TCRdb applying MiXCR to the PCR reads. The profile covers under 850,000 distinct CDR3 sequences, with 13% appearing a single time and 0.79% taken by the ten largest. Notes on this clonotype: What it binds is not known.

The CDR3 contains 13 residues. Unmatched junction bases numbered 6, after V lost 5 bases and J lost 6 bases. This chain joins TRBV12-3 or TRBV12-4 and TRBJ2-7, with 8 bases lining up with TRBD1. The sample here was PBMCs, taken before TCRalphabeta/CD19-depleted stem cell transplant. This TCR was sampled from a girl aged 2-9 years with congenital amegakaryocytic thrombocytopenia, due to receive a stem cell transplant. Written as DNA, the CDR3 is TGTGCCAGCAGTCCAGGACAGGGTGCCGAGCAGTACTTC. Translating it yields CASSPGQGAEQYF.